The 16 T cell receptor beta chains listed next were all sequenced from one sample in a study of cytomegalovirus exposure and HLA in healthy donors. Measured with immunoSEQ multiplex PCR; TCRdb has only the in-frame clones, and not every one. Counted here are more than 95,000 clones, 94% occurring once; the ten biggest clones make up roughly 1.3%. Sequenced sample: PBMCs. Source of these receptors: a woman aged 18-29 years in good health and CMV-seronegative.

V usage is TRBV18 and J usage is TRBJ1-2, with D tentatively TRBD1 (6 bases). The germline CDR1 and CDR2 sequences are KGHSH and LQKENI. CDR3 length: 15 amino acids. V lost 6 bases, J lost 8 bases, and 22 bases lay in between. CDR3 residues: CASSLQKQGGEGYTF. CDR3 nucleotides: TGTGCCAGCTCGCTACAGAAACAGGGAGGGGAAGGCTACACCTTC.

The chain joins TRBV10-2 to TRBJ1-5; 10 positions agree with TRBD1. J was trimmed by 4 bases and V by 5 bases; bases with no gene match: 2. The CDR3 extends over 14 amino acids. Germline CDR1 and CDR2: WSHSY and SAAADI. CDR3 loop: CASSPGQGNQPQHF. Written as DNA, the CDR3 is TGCGCCAGCAGTCCGGGACAGGGGAATCAGCCCCAGCATTTT.

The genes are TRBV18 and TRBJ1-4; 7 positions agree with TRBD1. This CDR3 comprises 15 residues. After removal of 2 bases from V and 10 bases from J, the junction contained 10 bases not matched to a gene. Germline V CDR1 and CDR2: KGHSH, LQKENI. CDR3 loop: CASSPENFQGGKLFF. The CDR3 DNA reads TGTGCCAGCTCACCAGAAAACTTCCAGGGGGGAAAACTGTTTTTT.

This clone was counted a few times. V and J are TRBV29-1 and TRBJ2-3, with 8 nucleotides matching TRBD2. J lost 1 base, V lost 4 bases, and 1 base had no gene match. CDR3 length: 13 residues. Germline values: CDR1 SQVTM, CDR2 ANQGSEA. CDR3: CSVALAGTDTQYF. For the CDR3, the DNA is TGCAGCGTTGCACTAGCGGGCACAGATACGCAGTATTTT.

CDR3 amino acids: CASSASARGTGELFF. The CDR3 DNA follows: TGTGCCAGCAGTGCTAGCGCTCGAGGAACCGGGGAGCTGTTTTTT. This sequence joins TRBV6-4 and TRBJ2-2, with D possibly being TRBD2 (6 bases). This CDR3 spans 15 amino acids. V lost 4 bases and J lost 5, with 14 bases in between. Germline V gene lookup returns CDR1 MRHNA and CDR2 SNTAGT.

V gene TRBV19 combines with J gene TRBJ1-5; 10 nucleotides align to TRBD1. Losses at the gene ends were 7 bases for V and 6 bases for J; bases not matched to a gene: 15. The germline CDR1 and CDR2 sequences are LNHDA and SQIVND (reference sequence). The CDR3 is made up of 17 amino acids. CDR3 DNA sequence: TGTGCCAGTAACGACAATCCGGGACAGGGGCAGCGTCAGCCCCAGCATTTT. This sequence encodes CASNDNPGQGQRQPQHF. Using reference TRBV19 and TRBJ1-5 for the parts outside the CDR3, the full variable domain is DGGITQSPKYLFRKEGQNVTLSCEQNLNHDAMYWYRQDPGQGLRLIYYSQIVNDFQKGDIAEGYSVSREKKESFPLTVTSAQKNPTAFYLCASNDNPGQGQRQPQHFGDGTRLSIL.

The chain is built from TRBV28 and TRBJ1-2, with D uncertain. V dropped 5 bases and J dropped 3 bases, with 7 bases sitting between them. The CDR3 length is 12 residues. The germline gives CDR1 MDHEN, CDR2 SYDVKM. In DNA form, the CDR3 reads TGTGCCAGCAGTCCCTCCGACTATGGCTACACCTTC. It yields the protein CASSPSDYGYTF.

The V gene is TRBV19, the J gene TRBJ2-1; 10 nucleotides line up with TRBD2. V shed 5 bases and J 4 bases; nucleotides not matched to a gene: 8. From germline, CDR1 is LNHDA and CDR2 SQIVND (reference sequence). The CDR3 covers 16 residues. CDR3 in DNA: TGTGCCAGTAGTTCCAGGACTAGCGGAGGTTACAATGAGCAGTTCTTC. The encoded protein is CASSSRTSGGYNEQFF.

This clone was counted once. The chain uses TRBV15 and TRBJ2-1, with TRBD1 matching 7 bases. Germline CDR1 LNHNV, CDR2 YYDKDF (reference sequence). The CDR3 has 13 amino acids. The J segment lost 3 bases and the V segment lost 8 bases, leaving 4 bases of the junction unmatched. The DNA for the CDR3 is TGTGCCACCGGACAGGCGGTCTACAATGAGCAGTTCTTC. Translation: CATGQAVYNEQFF.

The CDR3 nucleotides read TGCGCCAGCAGCATGAGTGGTGAAGAGACCCAGTACTTC. The encoded protein is CASSMSGEETQYF. J is TRBJ2-5 and V is TRBV5-1; the D is unclear. This CDR3 is built from 13 residues. Germline lookup yields CDR1 SGHRS and CDR2 YFSETQ. The ends were cut back, 4 bases at V and 3 bases at J, with 10 bases in the middle.

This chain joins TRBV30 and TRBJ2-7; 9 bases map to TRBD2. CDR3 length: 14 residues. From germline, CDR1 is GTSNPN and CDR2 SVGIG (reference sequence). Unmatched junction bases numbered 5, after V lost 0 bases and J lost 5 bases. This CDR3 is CAWSVLGLADEQYF. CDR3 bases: TGTGCCTGGAGTGTACTGGGACTAGCAGACGAGCAGTACTTC.

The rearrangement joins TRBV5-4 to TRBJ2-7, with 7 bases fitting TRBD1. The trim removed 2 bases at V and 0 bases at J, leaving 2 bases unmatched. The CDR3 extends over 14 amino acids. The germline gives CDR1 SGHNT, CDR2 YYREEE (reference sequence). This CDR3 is CASSFGDSSYEQYF. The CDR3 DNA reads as TGTGCCAGCAGCTTCGGGGACAGCTCCTACGAGCAGTACTTC. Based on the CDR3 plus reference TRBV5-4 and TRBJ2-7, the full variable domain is ETGVTQSPTHLIKTRGQQVTLRCSSQSGHNTVSWYQQALGQGPQFIFQYYREEENGRGNFPPRFSGLQFPNYSSELNVNALELDDSALYLCASSFGDSSYEQYFGPGTRLTVT.

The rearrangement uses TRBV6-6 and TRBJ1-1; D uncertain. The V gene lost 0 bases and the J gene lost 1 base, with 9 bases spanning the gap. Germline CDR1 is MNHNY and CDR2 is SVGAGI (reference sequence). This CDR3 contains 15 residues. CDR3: CASSYSTEQNTEAFF. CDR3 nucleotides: TGTGCCAGCAGTTACTCGACTGAACAGAACACTGAAGCTTTCTTT.

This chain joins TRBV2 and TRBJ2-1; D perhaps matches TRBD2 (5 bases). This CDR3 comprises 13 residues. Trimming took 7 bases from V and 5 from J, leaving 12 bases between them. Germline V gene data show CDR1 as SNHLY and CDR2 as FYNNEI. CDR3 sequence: CASISSGNNEQFF. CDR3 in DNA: TGTGCCAGCATAAGCAGCGGAAACAATGAGCAGTTCTTC.

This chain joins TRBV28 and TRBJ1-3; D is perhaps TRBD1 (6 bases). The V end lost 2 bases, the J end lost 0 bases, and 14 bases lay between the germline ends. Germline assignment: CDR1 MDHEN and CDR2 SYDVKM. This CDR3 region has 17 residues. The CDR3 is CASSLATPGVSGNTIYF. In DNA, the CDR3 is TGTGCCAGCAGTTTAGCGACACCAGGGGTCTCTGGAAACACCATATATTTT.

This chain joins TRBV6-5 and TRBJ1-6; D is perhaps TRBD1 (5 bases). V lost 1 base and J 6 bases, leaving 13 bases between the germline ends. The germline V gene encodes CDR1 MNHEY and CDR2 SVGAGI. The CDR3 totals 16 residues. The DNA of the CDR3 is TGTGCCAGCAGTTACTTCTCCAGGGTGGCTAATTCACCCCTCCACTTT. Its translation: CASSYFSRVANSPLHF.